Each of the 9 T cell receptor beta chains below was sequenced from the same sample in a study of CXCR3-negative and CXCR3-positive naive CD8 T cells. Study results and caveats: TRB CDR3s of CXCR3-positive naive cells were more hydrophobic than those of CXCR3-negative naive cells.

In preparing the TRB cDNA libraries, 5' RACE with UMI labels was used. Following a re-call of the 5' RACE reads, TCRdb has one entry per CDR3 protein and lacks DNA. The repertoire table contains roughly 63,000 distinct CDR3 sequences. No antigen has been identified for these receptors. Input material: naive CXCR3+ CD8+ T cells from blood. Subset: CD45RO-CCR7+CD27+CD95- naive CD8+ T cells expressing CXCR3 (TNR3+). These receptors were taken from a human donor in good health. Some clones in this sample may be carry-over from other donors' samples.

The CDR3 reads CASSDAGQGGYGYTF. The chain employs TRBV7-2 and TRBJ1-2; TCRdb picks TRBD1, but there is no DNA to check that call. The CDR3 spans 15 residues. Per the germline V gene, CDR1 is SGHTA and CDR2 is FQGNSA.

The chain recombines TRBV11-2 with TRBJ2-2. The CDR3 spans 12 residues. In germline, CDR1 is SGHAT, CDR2 FQNNGV. This CDR3 is CASSLITGELFF.

V usage is TRBV6-5 and J usage is TRBJ2-2; there is no DNA to check the TCRdb D call of TRBD1. The CDR3 has 16 residues. The germline gives CDR1 MNHEY, CDR2 SVGAGI. The CDR3 spells CASNYYGGLNTGELFF.

The genes are TRBV14 and TRBJ2-1. The germline V gene encodes CDR1 SGHDN and CDR2 FVKESK. The CDR3 has 15 residues. CDR3 residues: CASSQDFQVINEQFF.

V gene TRBV12-3 or TRBV12-4 combines with J gene TRBJ2-1; TCRdb reports TRBD1, a call that lacks DNA to check it against. CDR3 length equals 15 residues. The CDR3 is CASSHPPGGYNEQFF.

This sequence joins TRBV5-1 and TRBJ2-3; TCRdb names TRBD2, which stays unverified in the absence of DNA. This CDR3 has 15 amino acids. Germline CDR1 reads SGHRS; CDR2 reads YFSETQ. CDR3: CASADASGSTDTQYF.

This sequence joins TRBV9 and TRBJ2-3; TCRdb names TRBD2, which stays unverified in the absence of DNA. In germline, CDR1 is SGDLS, CDR2 YYNGEE. The CDR3 is made up of 16 amino acids. CDR3 amino acids: CASSDGLRDFTDTQYF.

This chain links TRBV29-1 with TRBJ2-2. Germline CDR1 is SQVTM and CDR2 is ANQGSEA. The CDR3 has 12 residues. The CDR3 is CSAFGLGGELFF.

V gene TRBV9 combines with J gene TRBJ1-5; TCRdb calls TRBD1, which cannot be checked without DNA. The CDR3 loop spans 14 amino acids. Germline V gene lookup returns CDR1 SGDLS and CDR2 YYNGEE. The chain's CDR3 is CASSLTGGNQPQHF. The full variable domain, rest sourced from reference TRBV9 and TRBJ1-5, is DSGVTQTPKHLITATGQRVTLRCSPRSGDLSVYWYQQSLDQGLQFLIQYYNGEERAKGNILERFSAQQFPDLHSELNLSSLELGDSALYFCASSLTGGNQPQHFGDGTRLSIL.